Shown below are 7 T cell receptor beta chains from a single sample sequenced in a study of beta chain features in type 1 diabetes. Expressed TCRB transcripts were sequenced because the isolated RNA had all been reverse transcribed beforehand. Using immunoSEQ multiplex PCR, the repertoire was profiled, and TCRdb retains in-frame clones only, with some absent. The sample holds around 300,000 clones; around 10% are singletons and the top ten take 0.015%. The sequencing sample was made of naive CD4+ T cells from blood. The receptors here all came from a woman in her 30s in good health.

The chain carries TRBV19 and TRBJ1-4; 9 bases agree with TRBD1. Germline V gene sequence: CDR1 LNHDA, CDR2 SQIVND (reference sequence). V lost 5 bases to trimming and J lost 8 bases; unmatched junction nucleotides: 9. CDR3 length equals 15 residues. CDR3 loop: CASSVDRGQKEKLFF. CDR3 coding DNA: TGTGCCAGTAGTGTGGACAGGGGACAAAAAGAAAAACTGTTTTTT.

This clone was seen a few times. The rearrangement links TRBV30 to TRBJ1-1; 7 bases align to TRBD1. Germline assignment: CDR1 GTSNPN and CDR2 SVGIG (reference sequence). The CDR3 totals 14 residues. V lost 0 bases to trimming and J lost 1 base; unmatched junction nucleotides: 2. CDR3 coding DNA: TGTGCCTGGAGTGTTAACAGGGGGAACACTGAAGCTTTCTTT. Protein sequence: CAWSVNRGNTEAFF.

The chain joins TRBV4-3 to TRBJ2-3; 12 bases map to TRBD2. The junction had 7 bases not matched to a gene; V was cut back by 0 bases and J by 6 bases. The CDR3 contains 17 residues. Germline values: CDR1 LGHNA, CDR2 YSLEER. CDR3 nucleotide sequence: TGCGCCAGCAGCCAAGATCTGACTAGCGGGAGAAGTGATACGCAGTATTTT. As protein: CASSQDLTSGRSDTQYF.

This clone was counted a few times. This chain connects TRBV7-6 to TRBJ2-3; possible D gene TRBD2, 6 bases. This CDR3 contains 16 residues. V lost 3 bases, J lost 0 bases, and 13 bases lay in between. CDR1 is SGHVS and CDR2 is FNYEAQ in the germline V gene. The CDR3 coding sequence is TGTGCCAGCAGCTTGGAAGGCGGGACTAGCACAGATACGCAGTATTTT. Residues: CASSLEGGTSTDTQYF. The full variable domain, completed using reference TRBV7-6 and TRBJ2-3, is GAGVSQSPRYKVTKRGQDVALRCDPISGHVSLYWYRQALGQGPEFLTYFNYEAQQDKSGLPNDRFSAERPEGSISTLTIQRTEQRDSAMYRCASSLEGGTSTDTQYFGPGTRLTVL.

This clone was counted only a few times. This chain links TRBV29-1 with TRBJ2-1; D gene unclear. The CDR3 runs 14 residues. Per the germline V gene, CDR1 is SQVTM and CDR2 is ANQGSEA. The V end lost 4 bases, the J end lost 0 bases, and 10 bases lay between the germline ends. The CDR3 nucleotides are TGCAGCGTTGGTGTCTCCCCCTCCTACAATGAGCAGTTCTTC. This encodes CSVGVSPSYNEQFF.

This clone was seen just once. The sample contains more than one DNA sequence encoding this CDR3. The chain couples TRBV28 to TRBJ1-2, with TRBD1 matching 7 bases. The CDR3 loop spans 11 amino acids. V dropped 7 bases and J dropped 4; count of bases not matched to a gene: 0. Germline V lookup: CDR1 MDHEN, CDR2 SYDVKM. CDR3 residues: CASTGGYGYTF. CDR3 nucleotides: TGTGCCAGCACAGGGGGCTATGGCTACACCTTC.

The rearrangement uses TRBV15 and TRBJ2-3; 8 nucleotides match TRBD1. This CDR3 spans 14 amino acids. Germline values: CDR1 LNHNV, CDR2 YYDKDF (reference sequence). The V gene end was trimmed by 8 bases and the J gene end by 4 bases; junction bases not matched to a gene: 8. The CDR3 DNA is TGTGCCACCTCAGGACAGGGCTGGGCAGATACGCAGTATTTT. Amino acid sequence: CATSGQGWADTQYF.